This T cell receptor (beta chain) was identified in a study of blood T cell repertoires in COVID-19. Across the whole study: Both acute and convalescent COVID-19 samples were obtained from the United States, Italy and Spain. From T cells, B-cell-depleted T cells, or PBMCs came the material, which was cDNA or gDNA.

Authors' data handling: Amplification of reference gene primers was used by the study to estimate nucleated cell counts. The table came from immunoSEQ multiplex PCR; TCRdb's copy has only in-frame clones and leaves some out. Clone size and the V and J calls come from that table; the DNA yielded D and trimming. The data hold approximately 320,000 clones, with roughly 85% observed a single time. CDR3 length: 15 residues. Germline V gene sequence: CDR1 LNHDA, CDR2 SQIVND (reference sequence). The ends lost 8 bases at V and 1 base at J; junction bases unmatched: 5. The sequencing input was peripheral blood. The TCR originated in a human donor in a cohort sampled during active COVID-19. The V call is TRBV19, the J call TRBJ2-2, with 9 bases fitting TRBD1. This CDR3 is CASRGQGRNTGELFF. CDR3 DNA: TGTGCCAGTCGCGGACAGGGGAGGAACACCGGGGAGCTGTTTTTT.